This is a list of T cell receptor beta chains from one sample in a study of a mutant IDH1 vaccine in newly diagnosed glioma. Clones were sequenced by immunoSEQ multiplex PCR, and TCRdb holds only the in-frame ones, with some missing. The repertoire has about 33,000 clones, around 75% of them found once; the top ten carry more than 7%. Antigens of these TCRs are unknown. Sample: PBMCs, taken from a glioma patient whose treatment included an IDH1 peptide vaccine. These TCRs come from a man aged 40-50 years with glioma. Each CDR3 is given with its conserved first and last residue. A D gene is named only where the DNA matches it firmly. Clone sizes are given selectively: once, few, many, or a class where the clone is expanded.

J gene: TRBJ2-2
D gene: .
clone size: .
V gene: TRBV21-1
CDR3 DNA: TGTGCCAGCAGCAGAGAATACCGGGACCCGGGAACGAACACCGGGGAGCTGTTTTTT
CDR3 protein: CASSREYRDPGTNTGELFF

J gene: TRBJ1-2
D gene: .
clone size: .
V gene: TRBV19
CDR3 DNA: TGTGCCAGTAGGGGACCGCCTGAGGGCTACACCTTC
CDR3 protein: CASRGPPEGYTF

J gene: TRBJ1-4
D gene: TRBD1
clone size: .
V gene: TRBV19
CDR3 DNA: TGTGCCAGTAGCCCACTGGCCCAGGGGGTTGCTAATGAAAAACTGTTTTTT
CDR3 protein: CASSPLAQGVANEKLFF

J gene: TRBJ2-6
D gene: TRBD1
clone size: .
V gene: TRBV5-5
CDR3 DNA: TGTGCCAGCAGCTTGTGGACAGGCTCCTCTGGGGCCAACGTCCTGACTTTC
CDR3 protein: CASSLWTGSSGANVLTF

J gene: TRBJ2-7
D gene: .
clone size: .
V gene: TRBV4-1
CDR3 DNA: TGCGCCAGCAGCCAAGAAGGGACCTACGAGCAGTACTTC
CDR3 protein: CASSQEGTYEQYF

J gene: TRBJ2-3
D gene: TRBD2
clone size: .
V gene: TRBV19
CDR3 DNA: TGTGCCAGTAGGTCGGAGCGGGACACAGATACGCAGTATTTT
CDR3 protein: CASRSERDTDTQYF

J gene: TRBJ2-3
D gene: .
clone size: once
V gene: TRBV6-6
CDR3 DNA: TGTGCCAGCAGCACGGTTCTTTTTCCGCAGTATTTT
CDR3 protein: CASSTVLFPQYF

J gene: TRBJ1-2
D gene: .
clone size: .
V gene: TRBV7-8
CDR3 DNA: TGTGCCAGCAGCTTGACAGAGAGGAACTATGGCTACACCTTC
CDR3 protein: CASSLTERNYGYTF

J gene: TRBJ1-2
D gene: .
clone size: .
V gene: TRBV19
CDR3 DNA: TGTGCCAGTAGTATAGGGACAGTTTACACCTTC
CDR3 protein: CASSIGTVYTF

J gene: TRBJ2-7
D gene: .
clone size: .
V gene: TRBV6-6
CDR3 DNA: TGTGCCAGCAGTTCGGGCCTATACGAGCAGTACTTC
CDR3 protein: CASSSGLYEQYF

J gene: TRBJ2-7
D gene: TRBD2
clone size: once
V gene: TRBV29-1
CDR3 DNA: TGCAGCGTACGGACTAGCGGGAGGGCCAGCTCCTACGAGCAGTACTTC
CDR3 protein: CSVRTSGRASSYEQYF

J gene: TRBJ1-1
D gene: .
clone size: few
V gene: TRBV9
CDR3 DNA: TGTGCCAGCAGCGAGGGACCGATGAACACTGAAGCTTTCTTT
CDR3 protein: CASSEGPMNTEAFF

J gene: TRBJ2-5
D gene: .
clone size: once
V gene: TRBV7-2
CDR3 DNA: TGTGCCAGCAGCTTAGCGCCGGGGGCGGAGACCCAGTACTTC
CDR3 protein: CASSLAPGAETQYF

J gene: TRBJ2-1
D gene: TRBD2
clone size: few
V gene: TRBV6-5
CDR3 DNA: TGTGCCAGCAGCCCCCGCGGCGGGAGTTTTGGTGAGCAGTTCTTC
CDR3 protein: CASSPRGGSFGEQFF

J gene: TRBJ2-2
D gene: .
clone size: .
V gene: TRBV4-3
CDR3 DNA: TGCGCCAGCAGCCAAGGGAGGACCGGGGAGCTGTTTTTT
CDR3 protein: CASSQGRTGELFF

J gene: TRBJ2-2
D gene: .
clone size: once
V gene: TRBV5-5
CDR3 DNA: TGTGCCAGCAGCGGGGACGCCGCATTGGGGGAGCTGTTTTTT
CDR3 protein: CASSGDAALGELFF

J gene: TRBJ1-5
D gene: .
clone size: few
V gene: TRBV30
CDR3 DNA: TGTGCCTGGAGTGTAAAGGAGGGTCAGCCCCAGCATTTT
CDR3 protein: CAWSVKEGQPQHF

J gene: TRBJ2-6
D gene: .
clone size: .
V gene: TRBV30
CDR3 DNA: TGTGCCGTTGGAGGGCAGTTAGGTGGGGCCAACGTCCTGACTTTC
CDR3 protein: CAVGGQLGGANVLTF

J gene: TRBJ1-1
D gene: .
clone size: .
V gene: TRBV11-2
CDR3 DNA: TGTGCCAGCAGCTTAGTGATGTTGGACACTGAAGCTTTCTTT
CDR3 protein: CASSLVMLDTEAFF

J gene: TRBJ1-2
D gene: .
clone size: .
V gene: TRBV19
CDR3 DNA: TGTGCCACCTCACTCGACAGGTTGGTTGGCTACACCTTC
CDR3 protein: CATSLDRLVGYTF

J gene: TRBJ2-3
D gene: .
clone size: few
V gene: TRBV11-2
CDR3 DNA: TGTGCCAGCAGCTTAGGGGTGACTGCGGATGGGGGAGATACGCAGTATTTT
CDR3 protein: CASSLGVTADGGDTQYF

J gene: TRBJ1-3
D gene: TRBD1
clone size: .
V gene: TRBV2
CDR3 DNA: TGTGCCAGCAGTCTACAAGTGACAGGGGGGGGCGGAAACACCATATATTTT
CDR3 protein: CASSLQVTGGGGNTIYF

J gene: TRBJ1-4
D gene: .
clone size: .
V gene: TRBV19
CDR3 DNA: TGTGCCAGTAGTAACGGACGCTGGGGTGGTGAAAAACTGTTTTTT
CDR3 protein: CASSNGRWGGEKLFF

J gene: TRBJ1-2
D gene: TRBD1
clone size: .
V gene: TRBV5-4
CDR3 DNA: TGTGCCAGCAGCGGGGAGGTTCAGGGGGCGCGGTATGGCTACACCTTC
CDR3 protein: CASSGEVQGARYGYTF

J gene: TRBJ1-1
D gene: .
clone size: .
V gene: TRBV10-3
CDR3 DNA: TGTGCCATCAGCCCCCGGGACCCGAACACTGAAGCTTTCTTT
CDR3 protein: CAISPRDPNTEAFF

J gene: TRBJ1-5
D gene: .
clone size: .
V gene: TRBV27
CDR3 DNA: TGTGCCAGCAGTTTAGGGCGGGATAGCAATCAGCCCCAGCATTTT
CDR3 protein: CASSLGRDSNQPQHF

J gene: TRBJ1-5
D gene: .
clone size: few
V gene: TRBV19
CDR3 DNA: TGTGCCAGTAGTATTGATCGGTTGAAGAGACAGCCCCAGCATTTT
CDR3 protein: CASSIDRLKRQPQHF

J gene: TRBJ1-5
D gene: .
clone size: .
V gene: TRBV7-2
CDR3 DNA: TGTGCCAGCAGCTTAGTAGGAGGATCCGGTAATCAACCCCAGCATTTT
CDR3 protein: CASSLVGGSGNQPQHF

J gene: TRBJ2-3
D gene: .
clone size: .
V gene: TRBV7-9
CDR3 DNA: TGTGCCAGCAGCACCAGCGGTTCTAGCACAGATACGCAGTATTTT
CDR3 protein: CASSTSGSSTDTQYF

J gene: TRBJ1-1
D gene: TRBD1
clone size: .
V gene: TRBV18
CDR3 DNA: TGTGCCAGCTCCTACGAGACAGGGATTGAAGCTTTCTTT
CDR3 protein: CASSYETGIEAFF

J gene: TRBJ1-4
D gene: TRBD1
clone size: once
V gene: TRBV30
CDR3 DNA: TGTGCCTGGAGCGGCGGGACAGCTTATGCAACTAATGAAAAACTGTTTTTT
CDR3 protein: CAWSGGTAYATNEKLFF

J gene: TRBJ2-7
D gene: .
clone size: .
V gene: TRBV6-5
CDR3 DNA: TGTGCCAGCGGCCCCCCGGGGAAGACGGGATACGAGCAGTACTTC
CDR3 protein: CASGPPGKTGYEQYF

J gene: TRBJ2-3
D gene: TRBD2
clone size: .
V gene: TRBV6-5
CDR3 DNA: TGTGCCAGCGGACGGACTAGGCCCCCAGATACGCAGTATTTT
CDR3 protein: CASGRTRPPDTQYF

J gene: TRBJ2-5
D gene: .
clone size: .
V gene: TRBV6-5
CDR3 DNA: TGTGCCAGCAGCACGGGGACGGGGGAGACCCAGTACTTC
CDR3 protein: CASSTGTGETQYF

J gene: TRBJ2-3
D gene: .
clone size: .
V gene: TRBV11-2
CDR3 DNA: TGTGCCAGCAGCTTAACGCGGGATACAGATACGCAGTATTTT
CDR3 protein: CASSLTRDTDTQYF

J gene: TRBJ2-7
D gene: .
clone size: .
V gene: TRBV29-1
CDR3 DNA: TGCAGCGTTGTGGCTGTACCTCACGACGAGCAGTACTTC
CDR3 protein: CSVVAVPHDEQYF

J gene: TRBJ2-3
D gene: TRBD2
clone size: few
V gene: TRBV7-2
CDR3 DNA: TGTGCCAGCAGCTTAGGTCCAGCGGGACTGAGCACAGATACGCAGTATTTT
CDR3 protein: CASSLGPAGLSTDTQYF

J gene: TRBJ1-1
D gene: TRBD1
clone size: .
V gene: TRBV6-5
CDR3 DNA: TGTGCCAGCAGCCGACAGGGGGCCGGGACTGAAGCTTTCTTT
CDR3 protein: CASSRQGAGTEAFF

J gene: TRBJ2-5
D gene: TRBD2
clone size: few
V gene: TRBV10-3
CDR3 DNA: TGTGCCATCAGTGGGACTAGCGGGAGGGCCTCAGAGACCCAGTACTTC
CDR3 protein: CAISGTSGRASETQYF

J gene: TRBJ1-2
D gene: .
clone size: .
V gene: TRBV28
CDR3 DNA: TGTGCCAGCAGTTTAGTATGGGGGGCGAACTATGGCTACACCTTC
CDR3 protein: CASSLVWGANYGYTF

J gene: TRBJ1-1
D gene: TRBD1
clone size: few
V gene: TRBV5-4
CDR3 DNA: TGTGCCAGCAGCGAAACAGGGAGGGGGCACACTGAAGCTTTCTTT
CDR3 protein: CASSETGRGHTEAFF

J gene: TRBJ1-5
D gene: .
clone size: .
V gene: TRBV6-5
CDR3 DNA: TGTGCCAGCAGTTCAAAGGGGGGGAGCAATCAGCCCCAGCATTTT
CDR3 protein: CASSSKGGSNQPQHF